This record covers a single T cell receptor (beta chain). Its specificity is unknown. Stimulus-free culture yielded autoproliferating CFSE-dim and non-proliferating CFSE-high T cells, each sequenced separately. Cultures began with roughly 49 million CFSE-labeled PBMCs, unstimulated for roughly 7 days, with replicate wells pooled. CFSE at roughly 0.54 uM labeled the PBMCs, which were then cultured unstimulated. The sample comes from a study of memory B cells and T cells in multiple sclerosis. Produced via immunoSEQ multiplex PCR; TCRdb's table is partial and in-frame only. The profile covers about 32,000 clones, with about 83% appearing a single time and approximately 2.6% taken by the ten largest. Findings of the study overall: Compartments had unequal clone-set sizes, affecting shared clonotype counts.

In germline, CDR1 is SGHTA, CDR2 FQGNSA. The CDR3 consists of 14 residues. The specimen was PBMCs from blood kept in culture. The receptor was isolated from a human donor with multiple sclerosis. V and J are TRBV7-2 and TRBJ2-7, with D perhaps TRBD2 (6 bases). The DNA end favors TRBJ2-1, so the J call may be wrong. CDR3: CASSYRDFYNEQFF. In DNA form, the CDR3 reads TGTGCCAGCAGTTATCGGGACTTCTACAATGAGCAGTTCTTC.